The clone carrying this T cell receptor (beta chain) was counted at least ten times. Its specificity is not known. The data stem from a study of post-analysis software for immune sequencing data. For the study at large: Patients with relapsing-remitting, secondary progressive and progressive-relapsing multiple sclerosis courses were all represented.

Prepared libraries of TCR beta cDNA carried unique molecular identifiers. TCRdb reprocessed the PCR reads with MiXCR, giving one entry per CDR3 protein. The sample carries roughly 700,000 distinct CDR3 sequences, 25% to 30% recorded once. V was clipped by 10 bases and J by 5 bases, with 14 bases between them. Germline V gene lookup returns CDR1 SEHNR and CDR2 FQNEAQ (reference sequence). The CDR3 spans 12 residues. Broader study findings: Relative to controls, patients had 4 or 5 TRBV segments at higher frequency, with TRBV5-6, TRBV5-1 and TRBV20-1 among these.

The chain carries TRBV7-9 and TRBJ2-5; no firm D call. This clonotype originated in a girl aged 5-17 years with multiple sclerosis. Input material: blood. The CDR3 DNA reads TGTGCCATAAAGGGCCGAGCGGAGACCCAGTACTTC. It specifies CAIKGRAETQYF. Full variable domain (rest looked up from reference TRBV7-9 and TRBJ2-5): DTGVSQNPRHKITKRGQNVTFRCDPISEHNRLYWYRQTLGQGPEFLTYFQNEAQLEKSRLLSDRFSAERPKGSFSTLEIQRTEQGDSAMYLCAIKGRAETQYFGPGTRLLVL.